The rows below give T cell receptor beta chains drawn from one sample of a study of cytomegalovirus exposure and HLA in healthy donors. Method: immunoSEQ multiplex PCR; TCRdb's copy keeps in-frame clones and lacks some. Of about 160,000 clones listed, roughly 79% are singletons. The specimen was PBMCs. The receptors stem from a woman in her forties or fifties in good health and CMV-seropositive. CDR3s include the opening cysteine and the closing phenylalanine or tryptophan.

CDR3 length: 14
V gene: TRBV6-1
CDR3 protein: CASSASGLRETQYF

CDR3 length: 14
V gene: TRBV7-2
CDR3 protein: CASRFRDRENTIYF

CDR3 length: 14
V gene: TRBV6-6
CDR3 protein: CASRPEQGNGEAFF

CDR3 length: 14
V gene: TRBV5-5
CDR3 protein: CASSLSQGLETQYF

CDR3 length: 15
V gene: TRBV28
CDR3 protein: CASSSVLGGSYEQYF

CDR3 length: 15
V gene: TRBV29-1
CDR3 protein: CSVAGLGTFSYEQYF

CDR3 length: 15
V gene: TRBV7-2
CDR3 protein: CASSLSGTGLQPQHF

CDR3 length: 17
V gene: TRBV5-4
CDR3 protein: CASSLSRSSGSPYEQYF

CDR3 length: 13
V gene: TRBV10-2
CDR3 protein: CASTLGGLEKLFF

CDR3 length: 15
V gene: TRBV15
CDR3 protein: CATSRDAGGEQPQHF

CDR3 length: 15
V gene: TRBV5-1
CDR3 protein: CASSGDGTLNTEAFF

CDR3 length: 15
V gene: TRBV5-8
CDR3 protein: CASSSGTGMDYGYTF

CDR3 length: 16
V gene: TRBV10-3
CDR3 protein: CATRLTPTTSTDTQYF

CDR3 length: 14
V gene: TRBV10-3
CDR3 protein: CAISDYGRNTEAFF

CDR3 length: 14
V gene: TRBV4-2
CDR3 protein: CASSQGTRGNTIYF

CDR3 length: 18
V gene: TRBV19
CDR3 protein: CASSIDPRVGSSNQPQHF

CDR3 length: 14
V gene: TRBV27
CDR3 protein: CASSFIVGAGELFF

CDR3 length: 15
V gene: TRBV19
CDR3 protein: CASQARGLGNQPQHF

CDR3 length: 14
V gene: TRBV28
CDR3 protein: CASRPGTGGTEAFF

CDR3 length: 13
V gene: TRBV2
CDR3 protein: CASSVGGNYGYTF

CDR3 length: 16
V gene: TRBV7-2
CDR3 protein: CASSLAASGGADTQYF

CDR3 length: 17
V gene: TRBV9
CDR3 protein: CASSVLAGASSYNEQFF

CDR3 length: 17
V gene: TRBV9
CDR3 protein: CASSEGQGSITGTEAFF

CDR3 length: 15
V gene: TRBV4-1
CDR3 protein: CASSQGDRAGDTQYF

CDR3 length: 15
V gene: TRBV4-3
CDR3 protein: CASSQSFNRAYGYTF

CDR3 length: 23
V gene: TRBV7-1
CDR3 protein: CASSSQPKSGQGPARWMASPLHF

CDR3 length: 15
V gene: TRBV28
CDR3 protein: CASHKGGARTYEQYF

CDR3 length: 16
V gene: TRBV6-5
CDR3 protein: CASSYSTGTGSYEQYF

CDR3 length: 15
V gene: TRBV4-1
CDR3 protein: CASSQSPPGDYGYTF

CDR3 length: 12
V gene: TRBV28
CDR3 protein: CASREGRREQYF

CDR3 length: 14
V gene: TRBV2
CDR3 protein: CASSAAGWTGELFF

CDR3 length: 16
V gene: TRBV11-1
CDR3 protein: CASSGRGAIGAGELFF

CDR3 length: 13
V gene: TRBV7-3
CDR3 protein: CASSLAVGQPQHF

CDR3 length: 14
V gene: TRBV2
CDR3 protein: CASSDFDRDQPQHF

CDR3 length: 15
V gene: TRBV10-3
CDR3 protein: CAISEQRGGTDTQYF

CDR3 length: 18
V gene: TRBV11-2
CDR3 protein: CASSSKRAWGGITDTQYF

CDR3 length: 13
V gene: TRBV6-1
CDR3 protein: CASREAGGETQYF

CDR3 length: 14
V gene: TRBV7-2
CDR3 protein: CASSLAGGFETQYF

CDR3 length: 13
V gene: TRBV18
CDR3 protein: CASSTDRNTEAFF

CDR3 length: 14
V gene: TRBV5-1
CDR3 protein: CASSLAGSTDTQYF

CDR3 length: 15
V gene: TRBV6-1
CDR3 protein: CASSEAGLVTDTQYF

CDR3 length: 14
V gene: TRBV2
CDR3 protein: CASLLAVSVDTQYF

CDR3 length: 15
V gene: TRBV7-9
CDR3 protein: CASSSGTGRGTEAFF

CDR3 length: 12
V gene: TRBV30
CDR3 protein: CAWTGNSYEQYF

CDR3 length: 16
V gene: TRBV14
CDR3 protein: CASSQEFVEGSTEAFF

CDR3 length: 15
V gene: TRBV5-6
CDR3 protein: CASSSGNRGGYEQYF

CDR3 length: 14
V gene: TRBV27
CDR3 protein: CASSLFGGPYGYTF

CDR3 length: 14
V gene: TRBV6-5
CDR3 protein: CASSYSKTGYEQYF

CDR3 length: 13
V gene: TRBV29-1
CDR3 protein: CSVELQPNQPQHF

CDR3 length: 16
V gene: TRBV7-9
CDR3 protein: CASSLDSSRSNYGYTF

CDR3 length: 15
V gene: TRBV2
CDR3 protein: CATNPGGAGNQPQHF

CDR3 length: 18
V gene: TRBV5-6
CDR3 protein: CASSLLGHTIPMNTEAFF

CDR3 length: 14
V gene: TRBV19
CDR3 protein: CASSIGRLNTEAFF

CDR3 length: 16
V gene: TRBV28
CDR3 protein: CASSFSGTSGGYEQYF

CDR3 length: 13
V gene: TRBV7-2
CDR3 protein: CASSSFQSYEQYF

CDR3 length: 14
V gene: TRBV10-3
CDR3 protein: CAINGGAGRDGYTF

CDR3 length: 16
V gene: TRBV2
CDR3 protein: CASSAMGGRVKGEQFF

CDR3 length: 15
V gene: TRBV29-1
CDR3 protein: CSVTGVAASTDTQYF

CDR3 length: 15
V gene: TRBV5-1
CDR3 protein: CASSPLPGGDSSYTF

CDR3 length: 15
V gene: TRBV7-3
CDR3 protein: CASSLLASGRYEQFF